This TCR beta chain was obtained from a study of early T cells in non-severe SARS-CoV-2 infection. TCRdb ran MiXCR on the 5' RACE reads and lists one entry per CDR3 protein. The sample lists tens of thousands of distinct CDR3 sequences, over 5% occurring once. There are many counts of this clonotype. From germline, CDR1 is MNHEY and CDR2 SVGAGI. The CDR3 sequence is 12 residues long. Trimming took off 8 bases at V and 4 bases at J, with 11 bases between the two ends. The sequencing used whole blood, collected at baseline. This clonotype was obtained from an adult who was a healthcare worker with PCR-confirmed SARS-CoV-2 infection or an uninfected control (not recorded which). J is TRBJ1-1 and V is TRBV6-5; D remains unclear. The CDR3 protein is CASRGGPTEAFF. CDR3 bases: TGTGCCAGCCGCGGAGGGCCCACTGAAGCTTTCTTT.